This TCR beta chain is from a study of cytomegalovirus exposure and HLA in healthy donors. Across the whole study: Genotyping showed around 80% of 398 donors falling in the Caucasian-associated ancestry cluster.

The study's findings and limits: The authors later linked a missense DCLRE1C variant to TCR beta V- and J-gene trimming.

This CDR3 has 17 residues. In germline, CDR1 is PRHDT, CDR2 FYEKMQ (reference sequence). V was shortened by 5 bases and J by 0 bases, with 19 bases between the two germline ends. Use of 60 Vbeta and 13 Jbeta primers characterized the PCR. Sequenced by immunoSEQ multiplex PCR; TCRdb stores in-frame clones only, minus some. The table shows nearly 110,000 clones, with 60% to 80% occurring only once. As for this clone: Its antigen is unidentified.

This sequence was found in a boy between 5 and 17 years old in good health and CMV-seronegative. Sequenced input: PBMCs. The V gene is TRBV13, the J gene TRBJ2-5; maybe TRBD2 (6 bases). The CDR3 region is CASSHYRDSLYQETQYF. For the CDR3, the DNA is TGTGCCAGCAGCCACTACCGGGACTCTTTGTACCAAGAGACCCAGTACTTC. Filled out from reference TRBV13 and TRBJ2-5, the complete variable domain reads AAGVIQSPRHLIKEKRETATLKCYPIPRHDTVYWYQQGPGQDPQFLISFYEKMQSDKGSIPDRFSAQQFSDYHSELNMSSLELGDSALYFCASSHYRDSLYQETQYFGPGTRLLVL.